The T cell receptor beta chain described here comes from a study of cytomegalovirus exposure and HLA in healthy donors. Regarding the study as a whole: The authors listed around 150 TCR beta chains as cytomegalovirus-associated. A few of the chains that were CMV-associated were confirmed in vitro to be specific for CMV antigens. A later analysis found first-cohort TCR clusters tended to co-occur in the 120 validation repertoires.

As to this clone: Its antigen is unidentified.

Sequencing used immunoSEQ multiplex PCR; TCRdb keeps in-frame clones, though not all of them. The table records hundreds of thousands of clones, about 90% of them present only once. The CDR3 totals 12 residues. CDR1 and CDR2 (germline): KGHSH, LQKENI. Trimming stripped 3 bases from V and 3 bases from J, with 6 bases between. This sequence joins TRBV18 and TRBJ2-7; D ambiguous. Sequencing was done on a sample of PBMCs. This receptor was taken from a woman in her thirties in good health and CMV-seronegative. The CDR3 is CASSPADYEQYF. CDR3 coding DNA: TGTGCCAGCTCACCGGCGGACTACGAGCAGTACTTC.